This TCR beta chain was profiled in a study of T cells after yellow fever vaccination (dated by TCRdb to the late 2010s). Context from the whole study: The SMART-Seq v4 Ultra Low Input RNA kit was used to prepare libraries from fractions with low cell numbers. To follow T-cell clones before and after primary and booster YFV17D yellow fever vaccination, bulk TCR alpha and beta repertoires were sequenced over time. Two healthy male donors, one aged 18 to 30 and one aged 30 to 40 years, made up the cohort. Bulk PBMC replicates and cell subsets were isolated from blood drawn at multiple timepoints before and after both primary and secondary immunization. The full study reports these points: A small fraction of clonotypes appeared in both the CD4 and CD8 compartments, likely as a result of convergent recombination. After the booster, most of the clones that had expanded following primary vaccination were detected again (about 95% of CD4 and roughly 90% of CD8), which suggests that memory was broadly maintained. The secondary T-cell response was found to be weaker but faster than the primary response, with a peak reached on day 5 rather than on day 15. Computational filtering was needed because FACS-sorted repertoires could contain abundant contaminating clonotypes from the bulk population. Because the study included only a couple of donors, the extent to which the findings can be generalized is limited.

The sample's treatment or condition, from its label and the paper: live attenuated yellow fever vaccine strain. At each blood-draw timepoint, two biological replicates of bulk PBMCs were collected. A standard Ficoll-Paque protocol was used to isolate PBMCs from peripheral blood. TriZol was used to extract RNA from bulk PBMCs, CD4 and CD8 fractions, and dextramer-positive and dextramer-negative fractions. TCR cDNA was made using 5'RACE template switching, a step that added a universal primer site and unique molecular identifiers. Priming for cDNA synthesis came from both the TCR alpha and TCR beta constant segments. Two PCR steps were used to amplify libraries, with sample barcodes and sequencing adapters being added in the second step. Sequencing of the libraries was done on either Illumina HiSeq 2500 (2x100 bp) or NovaSeq (2x150 bp). Per the authors' processing: Demultiplexing of reads and collapsing into UMI consensus sequences were performed with MIGEC, and V(D)J alignment was carried out with MiXCR. Vaccine-responding clonotypes were defined with edgeR using replicate PBMC samples, requiring FDR below 0.01 and a log2 fold change above 5 up to day 15. Each bulk clonotype was labeled CD4 or CD8 based on which sequenced repertoire, CD4 or CD8, contained the clonotype at higher abundance. The raw public data were reprocessed by TCRdb itself: fastp quality trimming at Q25, MiXCR clonotype calling, in-frame beta chains only. Each CDR3 protein appears once, grouped with its most common genes and DNA. The V and J calls and clone size come from TCRdb's table, not from the authors' own analysis. The sample profile shows approximately 300,000 distinct CDR3 sequences; roughly 8.7% of them were found once. The top ten clones comprise approximately 18% of the sample.

A word on this clonotype: Its antigen specificity is not known. Per-nucleotide qualities are absent, and no much larger clonotype sits a single base away.

Based on the germline V gene, the CDR1 and CDR2 sequences are KGHSH and LQKENI. V was cut back by 1 base and J by 6 bases, leaving a gap of 12 bases between them. The CDR3, cysteine through phenylalanine, is 14 amino acids long. The DNA shown is the 42-base CDR3, in frame from base 1. The chain is made from TRBV18 and TRBJ1-1, with no D gene named confidently. Here the sequenced sample was PBMCs, taken on the day of the first yellow fever vaccination. The TCR originated in a man between 18 and 29 years old who received the YFV17D yellow fever vaccine. The sequenced DNA is TGTGCCAGCTCACCACAGGGCAGTGGAGCTGAAGCTTTCTTT. This is translated as CASSPQGSGAEAFF. The entire variable domain, with the stretches around the CDR3 drawn from the reference TRBV18 and TRBJ1-1 proteins, is NAGVMQNPRHLVRRRGQEARLRCSPMKGHSHVYWYRQLPEEGLKFMVYLQKENIIDESGMPKERFSAEFPKEGPSILRIQQVVRGDSAAYFCASSPQGSGAEAFFGQGTRLTVV.